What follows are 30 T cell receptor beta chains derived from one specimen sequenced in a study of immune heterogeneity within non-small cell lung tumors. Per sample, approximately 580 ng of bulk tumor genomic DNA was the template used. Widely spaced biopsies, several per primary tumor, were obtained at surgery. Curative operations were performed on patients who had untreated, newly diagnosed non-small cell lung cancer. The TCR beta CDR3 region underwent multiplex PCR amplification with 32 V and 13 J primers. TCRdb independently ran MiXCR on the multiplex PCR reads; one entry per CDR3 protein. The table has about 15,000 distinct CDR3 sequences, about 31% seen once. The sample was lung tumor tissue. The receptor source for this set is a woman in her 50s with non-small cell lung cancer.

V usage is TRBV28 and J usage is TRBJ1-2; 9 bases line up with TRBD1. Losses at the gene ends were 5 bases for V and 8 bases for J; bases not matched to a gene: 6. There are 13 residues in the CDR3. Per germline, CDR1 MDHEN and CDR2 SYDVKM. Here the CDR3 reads CASSPGQGSGYTF. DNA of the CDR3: TGTGCCAGCAGTCCGGGACAGGGCAGCGGCTACACCTTC.

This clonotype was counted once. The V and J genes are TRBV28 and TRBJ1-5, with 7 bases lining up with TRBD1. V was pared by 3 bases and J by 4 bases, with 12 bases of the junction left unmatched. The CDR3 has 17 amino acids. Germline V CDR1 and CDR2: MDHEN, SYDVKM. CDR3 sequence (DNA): TGTGCCAGCAGTTTCCCCCCTCAGGGGGGGGGTAATCAGCCCCAGCATTTT. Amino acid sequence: CASSFPPQGGGNQPQHF.

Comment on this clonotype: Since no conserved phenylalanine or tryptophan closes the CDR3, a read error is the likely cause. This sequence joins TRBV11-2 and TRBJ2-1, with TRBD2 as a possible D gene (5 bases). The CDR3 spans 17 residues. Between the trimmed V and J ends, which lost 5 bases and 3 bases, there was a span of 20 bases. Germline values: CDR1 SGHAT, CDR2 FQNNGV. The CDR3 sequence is CASSPQPLSGYYNEQFL. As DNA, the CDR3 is TGTGCCAGCAGCCCCCAACCCCTAAGCGGATACTACAATGAGCAGTTCCTC.

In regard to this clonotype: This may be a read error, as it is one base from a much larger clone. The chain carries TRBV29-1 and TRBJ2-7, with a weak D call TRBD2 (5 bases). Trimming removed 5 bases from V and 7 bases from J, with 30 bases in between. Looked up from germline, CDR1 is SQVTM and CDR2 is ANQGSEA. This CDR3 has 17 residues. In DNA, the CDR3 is TGCAGCGTTACCAGTCAAAGGAGGAGTAAATTCCTCTGGGAGCAGTACTTC. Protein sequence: CSVTSQRRSKFLWEQYF.

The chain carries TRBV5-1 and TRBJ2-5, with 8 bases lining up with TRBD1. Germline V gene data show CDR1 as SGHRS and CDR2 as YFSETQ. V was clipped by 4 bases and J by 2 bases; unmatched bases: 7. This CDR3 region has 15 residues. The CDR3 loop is CASSLDRAGQETQYF. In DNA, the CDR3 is TGCGCCAGCAGCCTGGACAGGGCTGGTCAAGAGACCCAGTACTTC.

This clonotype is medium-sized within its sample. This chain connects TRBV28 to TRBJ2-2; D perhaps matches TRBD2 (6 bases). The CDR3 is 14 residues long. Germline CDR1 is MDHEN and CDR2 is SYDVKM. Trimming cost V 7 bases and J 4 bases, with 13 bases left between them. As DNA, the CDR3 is TGTGCCAGCACTGGCACGCGGGGCACCGGGGAGCTGTTTTTT. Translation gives CASTGTRGTGELFF.

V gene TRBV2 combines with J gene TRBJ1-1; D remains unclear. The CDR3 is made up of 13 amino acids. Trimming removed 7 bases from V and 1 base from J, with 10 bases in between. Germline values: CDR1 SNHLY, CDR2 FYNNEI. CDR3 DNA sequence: TGTGCCAGCAACTCGAATTGGAACACTGAAGCTTTCTTT. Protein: CASNSNWNTEAFF.

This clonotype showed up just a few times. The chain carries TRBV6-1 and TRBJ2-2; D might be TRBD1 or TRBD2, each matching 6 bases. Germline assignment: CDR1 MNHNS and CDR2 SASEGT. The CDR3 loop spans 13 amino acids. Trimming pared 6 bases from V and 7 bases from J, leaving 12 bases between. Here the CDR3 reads CASSPEGVGELFF. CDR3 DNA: TGTGCCAGCAGCCCGGAGGGGGTCGGGGAGCTGTTTTTT.

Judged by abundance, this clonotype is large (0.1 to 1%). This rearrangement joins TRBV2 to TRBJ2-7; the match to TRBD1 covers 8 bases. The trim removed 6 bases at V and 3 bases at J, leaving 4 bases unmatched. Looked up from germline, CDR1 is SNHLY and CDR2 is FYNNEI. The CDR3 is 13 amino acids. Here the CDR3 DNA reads TGTGCCAGCAGGGACAGGGCCGTCTACGAGCAGTACTTC. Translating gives CASRDRAVYEQYF.

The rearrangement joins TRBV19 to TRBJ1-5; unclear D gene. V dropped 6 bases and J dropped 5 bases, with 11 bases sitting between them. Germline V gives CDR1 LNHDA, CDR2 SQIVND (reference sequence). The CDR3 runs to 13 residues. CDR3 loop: CASRQSRHQPQHF. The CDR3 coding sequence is TGTGCCAGTAGACAAAGCAGGCATCAGCCCCAGCATTTT.

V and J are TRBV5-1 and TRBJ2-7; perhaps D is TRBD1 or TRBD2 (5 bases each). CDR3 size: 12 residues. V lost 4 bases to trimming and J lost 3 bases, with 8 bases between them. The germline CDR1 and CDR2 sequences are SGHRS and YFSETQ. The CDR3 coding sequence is TGCGCCAGCAGCGGGGACGGCTACGAGCAGTACTTC. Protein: CASSGDGYEQYF.

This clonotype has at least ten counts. The CDR3 region has the DNA TGTGCCTGGAGTCAAACGGGTAGGGGATCTAATGAAAAACTGTTTTTT. Translating gives CAWSQTGRGSNEKLFF. V is TRBV30 and J is TRBJ1-4; tentatively, D is TRBD1 (5 bases). CDR1 is GTSNPN, CDR2 SVGIG, per germline (reference sequence). Trimming cost V 2 bases and J 3 bases, with 16 bases left between them. CDR3 size: 16 residues.

DNA of the CDR3: TGTGCCAGCAGTCTCGGGACAGTGACCGATGGCTACACCTTC. Translation gives CASSLGTVTDGYTF. This chain connects TRBV28 to TRBJ1-2, with 7 nucleotides matching TRBD1. CDR1 is MDHEN, CDR2 SYDVKM, per germline. The CDR3 runs to 14 residues. The V and J ends lost 5 bases and 6 bases, in that order; junction bases with no gene match: 9.

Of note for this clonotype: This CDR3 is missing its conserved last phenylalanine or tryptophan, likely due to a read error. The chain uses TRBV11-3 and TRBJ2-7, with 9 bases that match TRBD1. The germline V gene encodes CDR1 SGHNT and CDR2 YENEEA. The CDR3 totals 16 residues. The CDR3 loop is CASSSRGTGSYYEQYL. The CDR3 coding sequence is TGTGCAAGCAGCAGTAGAGGGACAGGGAGCTACTACGAGCAGTACTTA.

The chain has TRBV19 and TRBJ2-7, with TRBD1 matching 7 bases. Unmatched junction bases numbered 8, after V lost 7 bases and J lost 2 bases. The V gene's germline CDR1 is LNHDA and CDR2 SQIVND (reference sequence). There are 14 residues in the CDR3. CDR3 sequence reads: CASKVPGGTYEQYF. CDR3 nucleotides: TGTGCCAGTAAGGTGCCAGGGGGAACCTACGAGCAGTACTTC.

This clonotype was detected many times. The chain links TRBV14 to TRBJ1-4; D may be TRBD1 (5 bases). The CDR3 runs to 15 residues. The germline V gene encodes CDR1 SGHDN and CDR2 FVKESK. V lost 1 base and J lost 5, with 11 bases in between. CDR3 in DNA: TGTGCCAGCAGCCAAGCGGACACGCTCAATGAAAAACTGTTTTTT. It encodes CASSQADTLNEKLFF.

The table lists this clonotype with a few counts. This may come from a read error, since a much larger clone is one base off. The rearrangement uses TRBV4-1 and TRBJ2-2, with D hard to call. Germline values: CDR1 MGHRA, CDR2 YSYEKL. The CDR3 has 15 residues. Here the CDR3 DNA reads TGCACCAGCAGCCAAGATGAAACTTTCCCTGGGGAGCTGTTTTTT. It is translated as CTSSQDETFPGELFF.

CDR3 sequence reads: CAWSVRGTRTSYNSPLHF. The CDR3 bases are TGTGCCTGGAGTGTACGGGGTACCCGAACCTCCTATAATTCACCCCTCCACTTT. The chain carries TRBV30 and TRBJ1-6, with D unclear. The germline V gene has CDR1 GTSNPN and CDR2 SVGIG (reference sequence). CDR3 length: 18 residues. V lost 0 bases, J lost 0 bases, and 15 bases lay in between.

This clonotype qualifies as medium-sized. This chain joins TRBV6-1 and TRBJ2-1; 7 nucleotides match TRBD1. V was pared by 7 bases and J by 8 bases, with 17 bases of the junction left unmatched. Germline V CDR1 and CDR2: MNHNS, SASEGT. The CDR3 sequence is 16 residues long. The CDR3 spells CASTKTPDRPWDEQFF. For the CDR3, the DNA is TGTGCCAGCACCAAGACCCCGGACAGGCCATGGGATGAGCAGTTCTTC.

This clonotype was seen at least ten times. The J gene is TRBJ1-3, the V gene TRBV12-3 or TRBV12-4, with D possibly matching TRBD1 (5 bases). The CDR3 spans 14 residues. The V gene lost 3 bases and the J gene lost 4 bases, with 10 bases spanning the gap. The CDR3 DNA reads TGTGCCAGCAGTTTTCAGGGAGGGGGAAACACCATATATTTT. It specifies CASSFQGGGNTIYF.

CDR3 in DNA: TGTGCCAGCATGGGCGGTCAGGTTTTAGCCAAAAACATTCAGTACTTC. It specifies CASMGGQVLAKNIQYF. The rearrangement joins TRBV2 to TRBJ2-4; D is ambiguous. Trimming took off 7 bases at V and 0 bases at J, with 16 bases between the two ends. There are 16 residues in the CDR3. From germline, CDR1 is SNHLY and CDR2 FYNNEI.

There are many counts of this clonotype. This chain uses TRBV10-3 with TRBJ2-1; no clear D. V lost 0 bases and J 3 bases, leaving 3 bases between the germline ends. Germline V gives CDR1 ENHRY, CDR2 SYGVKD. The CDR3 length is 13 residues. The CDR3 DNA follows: TGTGCCATCAGTGAGTCTTTCTACAATGAGCAGTTCTTC. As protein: CAISESFYNEQFF.

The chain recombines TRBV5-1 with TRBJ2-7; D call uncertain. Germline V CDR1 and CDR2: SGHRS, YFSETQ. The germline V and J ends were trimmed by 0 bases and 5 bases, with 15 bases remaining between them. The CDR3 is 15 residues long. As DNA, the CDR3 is TGCGCCAGCAGCTTGGTCGGCACCCTTACGGACGAGCAGTACTTC. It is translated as CASSLVGTLTDEQYF.

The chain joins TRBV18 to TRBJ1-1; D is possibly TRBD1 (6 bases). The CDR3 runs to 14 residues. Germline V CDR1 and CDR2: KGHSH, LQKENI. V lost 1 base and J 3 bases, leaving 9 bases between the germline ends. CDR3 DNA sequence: TGTGCCAGCTCACCACAGGGGGGCTACACTGAAGCTTTCTTT. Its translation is CASSPQGGYTEAFF.

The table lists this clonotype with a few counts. The CDR3 nucleotides are TGTGCCAGCAGGTCCACGGGGGGTAGCTATGGCTACACCTTC. It translates to CASRSTGGSYGYTF. The chain combines TRBV28 with TRBJ1-2, with D possibly TRBD1 on 5 matching bases. Trimming cost V 6 bases and J 4 bases, with 15 bases left between them. The CDR3 sequence is 14 residues long. Germline values: CDR1 MDHEN, CDR2 SYDVKM.

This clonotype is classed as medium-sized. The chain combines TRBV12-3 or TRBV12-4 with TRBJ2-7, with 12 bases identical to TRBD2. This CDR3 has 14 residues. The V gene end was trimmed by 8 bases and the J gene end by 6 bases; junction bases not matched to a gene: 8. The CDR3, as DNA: TGTGCCAGCCAGGAGACTAGCGGGAGAATCGAGCAGTACTTC. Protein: CASQETSGRIEQYF.

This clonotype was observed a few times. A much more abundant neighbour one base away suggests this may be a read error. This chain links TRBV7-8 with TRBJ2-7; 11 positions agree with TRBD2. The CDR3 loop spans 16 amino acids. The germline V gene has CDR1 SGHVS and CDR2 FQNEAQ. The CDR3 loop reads CAISLESGLAAYEQYF. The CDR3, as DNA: TGTGCCATCAGCTTAGAGTCGGGACTAGCGGCCTACGAGCAGTACTTC.

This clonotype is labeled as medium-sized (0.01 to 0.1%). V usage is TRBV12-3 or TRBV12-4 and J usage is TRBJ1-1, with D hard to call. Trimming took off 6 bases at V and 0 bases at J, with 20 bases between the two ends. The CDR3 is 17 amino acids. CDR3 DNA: TGTGCCAGCAGGCCACGATCGGTTCTACTTATGAACACTGAAGCTTTCTTT. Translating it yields CASRPRSVLLMNTEAFF.

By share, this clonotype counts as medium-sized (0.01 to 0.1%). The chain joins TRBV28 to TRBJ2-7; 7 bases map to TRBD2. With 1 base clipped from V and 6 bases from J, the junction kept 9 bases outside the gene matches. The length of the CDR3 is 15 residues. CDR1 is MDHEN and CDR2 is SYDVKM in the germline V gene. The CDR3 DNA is TGTGCCAGCAGTTTATCCTCGCGGGAGAGGGGCGAGCAGTACTTC. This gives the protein CASSLSSRERGEQYF.

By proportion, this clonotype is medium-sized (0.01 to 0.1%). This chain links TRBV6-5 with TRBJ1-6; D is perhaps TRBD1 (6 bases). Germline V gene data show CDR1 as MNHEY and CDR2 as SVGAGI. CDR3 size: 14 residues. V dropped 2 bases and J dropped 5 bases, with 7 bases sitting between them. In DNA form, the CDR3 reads TGTGCCAGCAGTTACGGACAGAATAATTCACCCCTCCACTTT. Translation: CASSYGQNNSPLHF.